The T cell receptor beta chain under discussion was sequenced for a study of cytomegalovirus exposure and HLA in healthy donors. The length of the CDR3 is 14 residues. Germline assignment: CDR1 SGHRS and CDR2 YFSETQ. Trimming shortened V by 0 bases and J by 7 bases, and 11 bases separated the two germline ends. In the PCR, 60 Vbeta and 13 Jbeta primers were used. The protocol was immunoSEQ multiplex PCR, while the TCRdb copy is restricted to in-frame clones and leaves out a portion. In the table there are about 130,000 clones, more than 60% of which are singletons. Sequencing used PBMCs. This rearrangement joins TRBV5-1 to TRBJ2-1; possible D gene TRBD1, 6 bases. The receptor comes from a woman aged 18 to 35 in good health and CMV-seronegative. CDR3 nucleotide sequence: TGCGCCAGCAGCTTGGGTCAGGGGCGGAATGAGCAGTTCTTC. Its protein product is CASSLGQGRNEQFF. The full variable domain, completed using reference TRBV5-1 and TRBJ2-1, is KAGVTQTPRYLIKTRGQQVTLSCSPISGHRSVSWYQQTPGQGLQFLFEYFSETQRNKGNFPGRFSGRQFSNSRSEMNVSTLELGDSALYLCASSLGQGRNEQFFGPGTRLTVL.